This entry describes one T cell receptor (beta chain). The record originates from a study of blood T cell repertoires in COVID-19. At the level of the study: Whether acute or convalescent, the COVID-19 samples came from the United States, Italy and Spain. T cells, B-cell-depleted T cells, or PBMCs supplied cDNA or gDNA.

In the source study's methods: Nucleated cell number was recorded as an estimate derived from reference gene primer amplification. Repertoires were generated with immunoSEQ multiplex PCR, while TCRdb's copy carries only in-frame clones and drops some. That table furnishes V, J and clone size, whereas the DNA furnished D and trimming. The repertoire holds 65,000 to 85,000 clones, with about 88% as singletons. Germline V lookup: CDR1 SGDLS, CDR2 YYNGEE. Trimming removed 1 base from V and 8 bases from J, with 16 bases in between. There are 15 residues in the CDR3. Enrolled during active infection, Seattle patients were then followed longitudinally.

The chain links TRBV9 to TRBJ2-1; tentatively, D is TRBD2 (5 bases). The receptor's source is a man aged 80 or over with COVID-19, enrolled during active disease. Sequencing was performed on peripheral blood. The CDR3 loop reads CASSVSLLRADEQFF. The CDR3 DNA reads TGTGCCAGCAGCGTATCCCTCTTGAGGGCCGATGAGCAGTTCTTC.